Sequencing of this T cell receptor (beta chain) was carried out in a study of shared clonotypes between healthy human individuals. Donors, healthy HIV-negative adults, lacked recent acute infections or vaccinations. The authors' processing: Junction-only sequences without quality scores came from ImmunoSEQ, so filtering differed. Sequencing was performed with immunoSEQ multiplex PCR; in TCRdb, only in-frame clones are kept and a portion is missing. Clonal size and the V and J genes are those of that table, whereas D and trimming came from the DNA. This sample carries 2 million to 2.5 million clones, about 92% of them seen once, and the ten largest clones take 0.39%. Looked up from germline, CDR1 is SGHKS and CDR2 is YYEKEE (reference sequence). Trimming took 10 bases from V and 0 from J, leaving 10 bases between them. The CDR3 extends over 13 amino acids.

This receptor was taken from a man aged 18 to 30 in good health. Some clones in this sample may be carry-over from other donors' samples. Material for sequencing was naive CD4+ T cells from PBMCs. Subset given: CD45RA+ positively selected. The chain couples TRBV5-5 to TRBJ2-2, with a possible D match to TRBD2 (5 bases). CDR3 residues: CASSRANTGELFF. CDR3 in DNA: TGTGCCTCCTCGAGGGCGAACACCGGGGAGCTGTTTTTT.